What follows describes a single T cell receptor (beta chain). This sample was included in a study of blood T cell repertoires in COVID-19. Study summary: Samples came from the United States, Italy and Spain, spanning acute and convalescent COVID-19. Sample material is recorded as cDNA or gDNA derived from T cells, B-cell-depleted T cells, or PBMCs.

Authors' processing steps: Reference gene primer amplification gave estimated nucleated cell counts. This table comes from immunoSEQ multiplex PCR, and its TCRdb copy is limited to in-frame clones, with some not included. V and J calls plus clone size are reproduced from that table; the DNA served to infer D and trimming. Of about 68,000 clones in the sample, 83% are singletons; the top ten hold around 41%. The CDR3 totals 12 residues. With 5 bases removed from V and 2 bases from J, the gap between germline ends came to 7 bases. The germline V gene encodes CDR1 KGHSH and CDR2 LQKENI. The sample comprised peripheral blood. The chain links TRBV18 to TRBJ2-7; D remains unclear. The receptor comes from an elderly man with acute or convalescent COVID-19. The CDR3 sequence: CASSSNAYEQYF. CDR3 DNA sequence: TGTGCCAGCTCATCTAACGCCTACGAGCAGTACTTC.